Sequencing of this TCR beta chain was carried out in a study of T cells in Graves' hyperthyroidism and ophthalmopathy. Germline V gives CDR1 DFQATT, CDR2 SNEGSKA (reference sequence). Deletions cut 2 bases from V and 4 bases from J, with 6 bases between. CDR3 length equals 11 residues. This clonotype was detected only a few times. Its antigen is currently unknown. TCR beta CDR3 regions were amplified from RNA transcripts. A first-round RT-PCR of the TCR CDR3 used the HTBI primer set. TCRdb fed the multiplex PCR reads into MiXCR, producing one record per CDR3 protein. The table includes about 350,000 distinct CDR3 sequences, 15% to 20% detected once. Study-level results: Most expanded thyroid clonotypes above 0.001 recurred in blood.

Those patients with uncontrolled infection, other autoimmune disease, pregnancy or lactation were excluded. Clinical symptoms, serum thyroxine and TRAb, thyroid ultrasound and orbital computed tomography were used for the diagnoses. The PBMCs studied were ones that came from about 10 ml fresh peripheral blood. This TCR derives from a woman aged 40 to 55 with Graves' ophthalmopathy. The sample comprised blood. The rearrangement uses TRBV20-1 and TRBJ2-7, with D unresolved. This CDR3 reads CSARLGYEQYF. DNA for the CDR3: TGCAGTGCTAGATTAGGATACGAGCAGTACTTC.